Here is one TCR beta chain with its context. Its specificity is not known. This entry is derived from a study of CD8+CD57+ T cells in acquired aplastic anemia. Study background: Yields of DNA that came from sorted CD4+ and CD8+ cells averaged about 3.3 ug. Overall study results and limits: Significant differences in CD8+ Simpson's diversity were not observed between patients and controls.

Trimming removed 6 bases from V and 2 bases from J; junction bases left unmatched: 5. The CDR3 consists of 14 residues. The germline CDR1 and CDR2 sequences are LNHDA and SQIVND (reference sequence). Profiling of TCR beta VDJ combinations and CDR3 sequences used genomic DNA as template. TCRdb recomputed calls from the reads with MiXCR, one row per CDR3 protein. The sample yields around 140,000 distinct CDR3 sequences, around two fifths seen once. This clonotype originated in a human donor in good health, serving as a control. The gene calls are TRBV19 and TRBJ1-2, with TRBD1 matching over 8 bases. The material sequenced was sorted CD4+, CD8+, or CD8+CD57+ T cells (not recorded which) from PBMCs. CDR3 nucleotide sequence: TGTGCCAGTAGCAACTCAGGGGGCAACTATGGCTACACCTTC. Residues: CASSNSGGNYGYTF.